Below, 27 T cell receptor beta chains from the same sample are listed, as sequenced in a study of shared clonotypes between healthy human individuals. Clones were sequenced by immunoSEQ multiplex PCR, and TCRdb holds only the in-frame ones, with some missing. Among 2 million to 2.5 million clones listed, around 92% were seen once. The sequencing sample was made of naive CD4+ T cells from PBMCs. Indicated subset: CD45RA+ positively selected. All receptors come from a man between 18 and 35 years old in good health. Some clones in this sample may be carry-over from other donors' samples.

CDR3 in amino acids: CASSPTGREGDTQYF. DNA for the CDR3: TGTGCCAGCTCCCCCACCGGGAGGGAGGGAGATACGCAGTATTTT. The J gene is TRBJ2-3, the V gene TRBV18; 8 bases match TRBD2. Germline-derived CDR1 and CDR2 are KGHSH and LQKENI. V was clipped by 6 bases and J by 5 bases; unmatched bases: 10. The CDR3 loop spans 15 amino acids.

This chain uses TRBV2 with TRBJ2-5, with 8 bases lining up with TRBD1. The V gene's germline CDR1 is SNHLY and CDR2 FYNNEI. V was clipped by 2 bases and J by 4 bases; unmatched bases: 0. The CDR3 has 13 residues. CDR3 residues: CASSETGGETQYF. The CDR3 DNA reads TGTGCCAGCAGTGAAACAGGGGGAGAGACCCAGTACTTC.

CDR3 region: CAIRQGGEYEQYF. DNA of the CDR3: TGTGCCATCAGACAGGGGGGCGAGTACGAGCAGTACTTC. The chain is built from TRBV10-3 and TRBJ2-7; 8 bases map to TRBD1. Germline V gene lookup returns CDR1 ENHRY and CDR2 SYGVKD. The trim removed 6 bases at V and 4 bases at J, leaving 5 bases unmatched. The CDR3 is 13 amino acids.

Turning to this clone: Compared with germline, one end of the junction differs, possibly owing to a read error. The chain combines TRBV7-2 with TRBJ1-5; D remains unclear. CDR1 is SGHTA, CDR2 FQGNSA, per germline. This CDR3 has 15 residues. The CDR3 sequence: CASSLALHSNQPQHF. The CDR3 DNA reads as TGTGCCAGCAGCCTAGCCCTGCATAGCAATCAGCCCCAGCATTTT.

CDR3 nucleotides: TGTGCCACCAGTCTTCGGCGGGCTGACTACGAGCAGTACTTC. Amino acid sequence: CATSLRRADYEQYF. The chain joins TRBV15 to TRBJ2-7; TRBD2 might be the D (5 bases). In germline, CDR1 is LNHNV, CDR2 YYDKDF (reference sequence). The CDR3 runs 14 residues. V lost 6 bases and J 3 bases, leaving 15 bases between the germline ends. The complete variable domain, with remaining parts taken from reference TRBV15 and TRBJ2-7, reads DAMVIQNPRYQVTQFGKPVTLSCSQTLNHNVMYWYQQKSSQAPKLLFHYYDKDFNNEADTPDNFQSRRPNTSFCFLDIRSPGLGDTAMYLCATSLRRADYEQYFGPGTRLTVT.

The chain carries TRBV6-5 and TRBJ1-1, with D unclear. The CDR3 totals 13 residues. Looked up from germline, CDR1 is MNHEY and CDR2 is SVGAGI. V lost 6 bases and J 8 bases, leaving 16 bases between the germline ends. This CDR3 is CASRPTGRPEAFF. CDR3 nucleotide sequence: TGTGCCAGCAGGCCCACCGGGAGACCCGAAGCTTTCTTT.

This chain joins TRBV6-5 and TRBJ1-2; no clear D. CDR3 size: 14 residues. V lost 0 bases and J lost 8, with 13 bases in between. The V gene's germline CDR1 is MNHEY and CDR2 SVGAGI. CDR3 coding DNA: TGTGCCAGCAGTTACTCGACGGGTGAGGGCGGCTACACCTTC. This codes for CASSYSTGEGGYTF.

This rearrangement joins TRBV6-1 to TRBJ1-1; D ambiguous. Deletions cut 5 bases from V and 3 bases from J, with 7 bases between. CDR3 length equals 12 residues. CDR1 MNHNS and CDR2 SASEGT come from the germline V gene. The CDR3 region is CASSREYTEAFF. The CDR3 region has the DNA TGTGCCAGCAGTCGGGAGTACACTGAAGCTTTCTTT.

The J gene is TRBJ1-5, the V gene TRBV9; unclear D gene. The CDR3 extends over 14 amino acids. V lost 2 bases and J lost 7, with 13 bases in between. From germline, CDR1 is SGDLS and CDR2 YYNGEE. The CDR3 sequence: CASSVSGSGQPQHF. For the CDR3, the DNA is TGTGCCAGCAGCGTTTCGGGGAGTGGCCAGCCCCAGCATTTT.

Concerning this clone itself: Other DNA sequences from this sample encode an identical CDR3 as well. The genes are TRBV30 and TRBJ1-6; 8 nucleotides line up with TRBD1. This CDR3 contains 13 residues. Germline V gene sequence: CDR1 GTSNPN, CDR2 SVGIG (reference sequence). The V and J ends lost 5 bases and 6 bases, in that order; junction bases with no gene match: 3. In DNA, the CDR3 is TGTGCCTGGGCAGGGGGCCTTAATTCACCCCTCCACTTT. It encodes CAWAGGLNSPLHF.

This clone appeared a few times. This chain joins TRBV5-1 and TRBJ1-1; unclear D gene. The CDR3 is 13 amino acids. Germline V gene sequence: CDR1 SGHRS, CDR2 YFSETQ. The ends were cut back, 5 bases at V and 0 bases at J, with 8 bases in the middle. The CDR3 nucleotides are TGCGCCAGCAGGTGGGTCATGAACACTGAAGCTTTCTTT. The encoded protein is CASRWVMNTEAFF.

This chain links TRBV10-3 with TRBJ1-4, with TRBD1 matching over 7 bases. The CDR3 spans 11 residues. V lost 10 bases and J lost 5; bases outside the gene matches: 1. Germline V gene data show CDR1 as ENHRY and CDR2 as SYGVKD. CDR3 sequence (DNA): TGTGCCACGGGACAGAATGAAAAACTGTTTTTT. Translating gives CATGQNEKLFF.

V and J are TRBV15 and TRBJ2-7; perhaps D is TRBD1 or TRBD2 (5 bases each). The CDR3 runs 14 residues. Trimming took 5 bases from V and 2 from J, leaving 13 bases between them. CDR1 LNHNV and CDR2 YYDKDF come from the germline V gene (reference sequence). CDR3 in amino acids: CATSPGGHTYEQYF. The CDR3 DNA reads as TGTGCCACCAGCCCTGGAGGACATACCTACGAGCAGTACTTC.

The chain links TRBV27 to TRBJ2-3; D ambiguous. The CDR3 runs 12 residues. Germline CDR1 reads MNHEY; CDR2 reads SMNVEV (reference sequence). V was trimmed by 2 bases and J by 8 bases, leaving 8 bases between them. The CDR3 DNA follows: TGTGCCAGCAGTTTAGTGGACGGTACGCAGTATTTT. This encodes CASSLVDGTQYF.

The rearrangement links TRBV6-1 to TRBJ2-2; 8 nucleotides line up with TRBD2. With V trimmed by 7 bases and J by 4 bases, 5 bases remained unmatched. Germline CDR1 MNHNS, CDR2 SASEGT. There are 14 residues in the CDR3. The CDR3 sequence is CASKGLVSTGELFF. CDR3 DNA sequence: TGTGCCAGCAAGGGACTAGTGAGCACCGGGGAGCTGTTTTTT.

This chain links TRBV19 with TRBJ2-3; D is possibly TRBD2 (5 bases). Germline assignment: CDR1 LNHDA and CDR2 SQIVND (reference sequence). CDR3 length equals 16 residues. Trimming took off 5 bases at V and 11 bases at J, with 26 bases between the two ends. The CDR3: CASSPPEAAVRAVQYF. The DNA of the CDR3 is TGTGCCAGTAGTCCCCCCGAAGCGGCGGTACGGGCCGTGCAGTATTTT.

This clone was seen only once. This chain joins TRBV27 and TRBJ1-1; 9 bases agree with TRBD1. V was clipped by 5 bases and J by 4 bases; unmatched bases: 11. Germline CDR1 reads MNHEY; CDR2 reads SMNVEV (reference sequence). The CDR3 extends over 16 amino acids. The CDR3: CASSAGRGTGTTEAFF. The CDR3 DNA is TGTGCCAGCAGTGCAGGTCGCGGGACAGGGACCACTGAAGCTTTCTTT.

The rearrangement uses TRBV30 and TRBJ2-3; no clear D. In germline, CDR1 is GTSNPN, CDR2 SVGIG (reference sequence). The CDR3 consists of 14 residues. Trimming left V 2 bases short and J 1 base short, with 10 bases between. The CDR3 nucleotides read TGTGCCTGGAGTACCCTCGGCGGCACAGATACGCAGTATTTT. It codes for CAWSTLGGTDTQYF.

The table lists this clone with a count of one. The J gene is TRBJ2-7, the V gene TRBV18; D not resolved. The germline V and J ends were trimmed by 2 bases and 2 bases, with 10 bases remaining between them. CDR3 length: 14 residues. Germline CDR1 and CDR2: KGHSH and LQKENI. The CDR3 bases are TGTGCCAGCTCACCAGAGTACAGTACCTACGAGCAGTACTTC. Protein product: CASSPEYSTYEQYF.

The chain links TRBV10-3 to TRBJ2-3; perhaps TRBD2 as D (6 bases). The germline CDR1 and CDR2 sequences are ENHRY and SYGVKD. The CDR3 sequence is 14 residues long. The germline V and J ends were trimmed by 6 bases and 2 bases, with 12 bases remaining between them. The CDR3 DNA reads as TGTGCCATCAGCACTAGCTCTCTCACAGATACGCAGTATTTT. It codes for CAISTSSLTDTQYF.

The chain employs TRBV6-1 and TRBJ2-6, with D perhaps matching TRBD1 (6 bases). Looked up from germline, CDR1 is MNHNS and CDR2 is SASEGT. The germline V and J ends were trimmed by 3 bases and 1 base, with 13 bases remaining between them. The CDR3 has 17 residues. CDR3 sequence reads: CASSDRGFLSGANVLTF. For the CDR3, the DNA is TGTGCCAGCAGTGACAGGGGTTTTCTGTCTGGGGCCAACGTCCTGACTTTC.

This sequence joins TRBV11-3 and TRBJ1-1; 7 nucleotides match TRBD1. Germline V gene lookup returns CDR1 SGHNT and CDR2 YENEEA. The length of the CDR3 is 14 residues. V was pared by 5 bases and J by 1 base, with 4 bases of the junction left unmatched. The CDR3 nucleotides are TGTGCCAGCAGCGCTCAGGGGGGGAACACTGAAGCTTTCTTT. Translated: CASSAQGGNTEAFF.

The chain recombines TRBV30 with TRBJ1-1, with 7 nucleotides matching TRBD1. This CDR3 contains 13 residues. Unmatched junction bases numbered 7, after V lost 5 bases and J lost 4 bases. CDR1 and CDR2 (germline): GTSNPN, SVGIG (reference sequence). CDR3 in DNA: TGTGCCTGGGGGGGACAGAGCTTCACTGAAGCTTTCTTT. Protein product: CAWGGQSFTEAFF.

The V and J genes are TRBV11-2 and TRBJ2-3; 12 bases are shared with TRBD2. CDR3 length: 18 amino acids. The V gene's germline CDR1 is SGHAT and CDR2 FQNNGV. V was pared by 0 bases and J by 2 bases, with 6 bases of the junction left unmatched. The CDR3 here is CASSLDGLAGLLTDTQYF. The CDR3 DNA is TGTGCCAGCAGCTTAGACGGACTAGCGGGGTTACTCACAGATACGCAGTATTTT. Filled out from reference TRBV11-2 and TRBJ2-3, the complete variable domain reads EAGVAQSPRYKIIEKRQSVAFWCNPISGHATLYWYQQILGQGPKLLIQFQNNGVVDDSQLPKDRFSAERLKGVDSTLKIQPAKLEDSAVYLCASSLDGLAGLLTDTQYFGPGTRLTVL.

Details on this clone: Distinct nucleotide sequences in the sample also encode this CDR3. The CDR3 coding sequence is TGTGCCAGCAGTTACTCATCTGGAGCTAACTATGGCTACACCTTC. Amino acid sequence: CASSYSSGANYGYTF. V and J are TRBV6-5 and TRBJ1-2; unclear D gene. V lost 0 bases to trimming and J lost 0 bases, with 8 bases between them. CDR1 and CDR2 from the germline V gene are MNHEY and SVGAGI. This CDR3 comprises 15 residues.

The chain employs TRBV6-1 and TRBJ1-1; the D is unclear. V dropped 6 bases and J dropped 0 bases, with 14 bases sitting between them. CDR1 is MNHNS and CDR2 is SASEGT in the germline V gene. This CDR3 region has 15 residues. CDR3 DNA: TGTGCCAGCAGCCCAGACCCCAACATGAACACTGAAGCTTTCTTT. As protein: CASSPDPNMNTEAFF.

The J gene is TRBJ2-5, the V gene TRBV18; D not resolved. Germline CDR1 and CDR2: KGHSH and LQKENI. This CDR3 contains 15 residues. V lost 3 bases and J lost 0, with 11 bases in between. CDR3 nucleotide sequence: TGTGCCAGCTCACCCCCGCTCGCGGACCAAGAGACCCAGTACTTC. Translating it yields CASSPPLADQETQYF.